The rows below give T cell receptor beta chains drawn from one sample of a study of cytomegalovirus exposure and HLA in healthy donors. Measured with immunoSEQ multiplex PCR; TCRdb has only the in-frame clones, and not every one. This table holds 150,000 to 180,000 clones, 60% to 85% found once. Sequencing was performed on PBMCs. The source is a middle-aged woman in good health and CMV-seronegative. The CDR3 runs from the conserved cysteine through the conserved F or W. The D gene is left open where the match is weak. Expanded clones get a size class; other rows say once, few or many, or leave the size out.

D: .; V: TRBV29-1; size: .; J: TRBJ2-7; CDR3: CSVDGGRAYEQYF; DNA: TGCAGCGTTGACGGGGGTAGGGCCTACGAGCAGTACTTC
D: TRBD1; V: TRBV2; size: .; J: TRBJ1-2; CDR3: CASGPVTGGYGYTF; DNA: TGTGCCAGCGGGCCTGTGACAGGGGGCTATGGCTACACCTTC
D: TRBD2; V: TRBV28; size: .; J: TRBJ2-3; CDR3: CASTMSVAGGTDTQYF; DNA: TGTGCCAGCACCATGAGCGTAGCGGGGGGCACAGATACGCAGTATTTT
D: TRBD2; V: TRBV10-3; size: .; J: TRBJ2-7; CDR3: CAISVKGTSGISNSGEQYF; DNA: TGTGCCATCAGTGTAAAAGGGACTAGCGGGATCTCAAATTCGGGGGAGCAGTACTTC
D: TRBD1; V: TRBV7-9; size: .; J: TRBJ1-1; CDR3: CASSSRQGGTVNTEAFF; DNA: TGTGCCAGCAGCTCTAGACAGGGGGGGACTGTAAACACTGAAGCTTTCTTT
D: .; V: TRBV30; size: .; J: TRBJ2-7; CDR3: CAWSRVTSSEQYF; DNA: TGTGCCTGGTCCCGCGTGACTAGTTCCGAGCAGTACTTC
D: TRBD2; V: TRBV5-4; size: .; J: TRBJ2-5; CDR3: CASSRGLAGGEGQETQYF; DNA: TGTGCCAGCAGCCGCGGACTAGCGGGAGGAGAGGGCCAAGAGACCCAGTACTTC
D: .; V: TRBV5-1; size: .; J: TRBJ1-1; CDR3: CASSLGWGEGTEAFF; DNA: TGCGCCAGCAGCTTGGGCTGGGGGGAAGGCACTGAAGCTTTCTTT
D: .; V: TRBV6-5; size: once; J: TRBJ2-7; CDR3: CASSYSSGQGTYEQYF; DNA: TGTGCCAGCAGTTACTCTTCCGGGCAGGGAACCTACGAGCAGTACTTC
D: .; V: TRBV23-1; size: .; J: TRBJ1-2; CDR3: CARSRKVCTDYGYTF; DNA: TGCGCCAGGTCCCGAAAGGTTTGTACAGACTATGGCTACACCTTC
D: TRBD1; V: TRBV5-4; size: .; J: TRBJ2-7; CDR3: CASSSRQGHEQYF; DNA: TGTGCCAGCAGTTCAAGACAGGGCCACGAGCAGTACTTC
D: .; V: TRBV28; size: .; J: TRBJ1-2; CDR3: CASSLSGAANYGYTF; DNA: TGTGCCAGCAGTTTAAGCGGGGCGGCCAACTATGGCTACACCTTC
D: TRBD1; V: TRBV5-4; size: .; J: TRBJ2-3; CDR3: CASSRDRVVGTDTQYF; DNA: TGTGCCAGCAGCCGAGACAGGGTCGTGGGCACAGATACGCAGTATTTT
D: .; V: TRBV29-1; size: .; J: TRBJ1-1; CDR3: CSVAALGDTEAFF; DNA: TGCAGCGTTGCAGCTTTAGGGGACACTGAAGCTTTCTTT
D: .; V: TRBV11-3; size: few; J: TRBJ2-2; CDR3: CASSLPDSPGELFF; DNA: TGTGCCAGCAGCTTACCCGATAGCCCCGGGGAGCTGTTTTTT
D: .; V: TRBV28; size: .; J: TRBJ1-4; CDR3: CASQYATNEKLFF; DNA: TGTGCCAGCCAGTATGCAACTAATGAAAAACTGTTTTTT
D: TRBD2; V: TRBV5-5; size: .; J: TRBJ2-5; CDR3: CASSLIPSSGADQETQYF; DNA: TGTGCCAGCAGCTTGATCCCCTCTAGCGGGGCCGACCAAGAGACCCAGTACTTC
D: .; V: TRBV5-6; size: .; J: TRBJ2-7; CDR3: CASRQGGRHEQYF; DNA: TGTGCCAGCAGACAGGGAGGGCGCCACGAGCAGTACTTC
D: TRBD1; V: TRBV5-4; size: .; J: TRBJ1-1; CDR3: CASSLPGQRNTEAFF; DNA: TGTGCCAGCAGCTTACCGGGACAGAGGAACACTGAAGCTTTCTTT
D: .; V: TRBV5-1; size: .; J: TRBJ2-7; CDR3: CASSGRGGRGDYEQYF; DNA: TGCGCCAGCAGCGGCCGAGGGGGGAGGGGAGACTACGAGCAGTACTTC
D: .; V: TRBV10-3; size: once; J: TRBJ2-7; CDR3: CAIKGLAQNYEQYF; DNA: TGTGCCATCAAAGGCTTAGCTCAAAACTACGAGCAGTACTTC
D: TRBD2; V: TRBV5-6; size: .; J: TRBJ2-7; CDR3: CASSPGLAGDYEQYF; DNA: TGTGCCAGCAGCCCCGGACTAGCCGGTGACTACGAGCAGTACTTC
D: TRBD1; V: TRBV6-1; size: .; J: TRBJ1-1; CDR3: CASRDRGAEAFF; DNA: TGTGCCAGTAGGGACAGGGGGGCTGAAGCTTTCTTT
D: .; V: TRBV5-1; size: .; J: TRBJ2-5; CDR3: CASSAGGPGETQYF; DNA: TGCGCCAGCAGCGCCGGAGGTCCGGGGGAGACCCAGTACTTC
D: .; V: TRBV7-9; size: .; J: TRBJ2-3; CDR3: CASSPTGGTDTQYF; DNA: TGTGCCAGCAGTCCTACCGGGGGCACAGATACGCAGTATTTT
D: .; V: TRBV19; size: .; J: TRBJ1-1; CDR3: CASSIALSRTEAFF; DNA: TGTGCCAGTAGTATCGCACTGTCGAGAACTGAAGCTTTCTTT
D: TRBD1; V: TRBV4-1; size: .; J: TRBJ1-4; CDR3: CASSQGTGPLHEKLFF; DNA: TGCGCCAGCAGCCAGGGGACAGGGCCCTTGCATGAAAAACTGTTTTTT
D: .; V: TRBV27; size: few; J: TRBJ2-1; CDR3: CASSSLVYNEQFF; DNA: TGTGCCAGCAGTTCTCTCGTCTACAATGAGCAGTTCTTC
D: TRBD1; V: TRBV27; size: once; J: TRBJ1-2; CDR3: CASSLGGQGLANYGYTF; DNA: TGTGCCAGCAGTTTAGGAGGACAGGGCCTAGCTAACTATGGCTACACCTTC
D: .; V: TRBV27; size: .; J: TRBJ1-2; CDR3: CASSLLTSGEDGYTF; DNA: TGTGCCAGCAGTTTACTGACTTCTGGCGAGGATGGCTACACCTTC
D: TRBD1; V: TRBV19; size: once; J: TRBJ2-7; CDR3: CASSIGTGDYEQYF; DNA: TGTGCCAGTAGTATAGGGACAGGGGACTACGAGCAGTACTTC
D: .; V: TRBV6-1; size: .; J: TRBJ1-2; CDR3: CASSEEPRGQWNGYTF; DNA: TGTGCCAGCAGTGAAGAACCCCGTGGACAGTGGAATGGCTACACCTTC
D: TRBD1; V: TRBV2; size: .; J: TRBJ1-4; CDR3: CASDGATGVRKLFF; DNA: TGTGCCAGCGATGGGGCGACAGGGGTACGGAAACTGTTTTTT
D: TRBD1; V: TRBV10-3; size: .; J: TRBJ1-1; CDR3: CAISDPDRGQGEAFF; DNA: TGTGCCATCAGTGACCCGGACAGGGGGCAAGGTGAAGCTTTCTTT